The rows below give T cell receptor beta chains drawn from one sample of a study of T cells in Graves' hyperthyroidism and ophthalmopathy. TCRdb reprocessed the multiplex PCR reads via MiXCR and lists one record per CDR3 protein. The repertoire holds 350,000 or so distinct CDR3 sequences, with 15% to 20% as singletons. Sequences were obtained from blood. The receptor source for this set is a woman between 35 and 50 years old with Graves' ophthalmopathy. CDR3s include the opening cysteine and the closing phenylalanine or tryptophan. D genes are given only for firm matches. Clone size is given for some rows only: seen once, a few or many times, or a class if the clone is expanded.

d_call	clone_size	j_call	v_call	cdr3_nt	cdr3_aa
NA	NA	TRBJ2-7	TRBV20-1	TGCAGTGCTTTTACTCTTGCCGAGCAGTACTTC	CSAFTLAEQYF
NA	many	TRBJ1-5	TRBV28	TGTGCCACCCAATCCGGCAGGGCGGTCTATCAGCCCCAGCATTTT	CATQSGRAVYQPQHF
TRBD2	many	TRBJ2-4	TRBV7-3	TGTGCCAGTGGGGCGGGAGGGGGAAACATTCAGTACTTC	CASGAGGGNIQYF
NA	many	TRBJ1-2	TRBV6-5	TGTGCCAGCAGTTCTTTAGCCAAAGCGGATGGCTACACCTTC	CASSSLAKADGYTF
TRBD2	few	TRBJ2-7	TRBV12-3/TRBV12-4	TGTGCCAGCAGTATTAGCGGGAGATCCGAGCAGTACTTC	CASSISGRSEQYF
TRBD2	many	TRBJ2-7	TRBV6-1	TGTGCCAGCAGTGCAATAGCGGGAGGGATCTCCTACGAGCAGTACTTC	CASSAIAGGISYEQYF
NA	few	TRBJ2-7	TRBV9	TGTGCCAGCAGCCCCGAGGGGGACTCCTACGAGCAGTACTTC	CASSPEGDSYEQYF
TRBD2	NA	TRBJ2-5	TRBV7-3	TGTGCCAGCAGCTTCGGGACTAGCTTGCAAGAGACCCAGTACTTC	CASSFGTSLQETQYF
NA	many	TRBJ2-7	TRBV6-5	TGTGCCAGCAGCCCTGAGACAGAGAACTCCTACGAGCAGTACTTC	CASSPETENSYEQYF
NA	many	TRBJ2-2	TRBV28	TGTGCCAGCAGTCGGGCCTCGGGGACCGGGGAGCTGTTTTTT	CASSRASGTGELFF
NA	many	TRBJ1-1	TRBV6-1	TGTGCCAGCACTACCCCGGGACTGCACACTGAAGCTTTCTTT	CASTTPGLHTEAFF
TRBD2	many	TRBJ2-3	TRBV7-6	TGTGCCAGCAGCTTACGAACCAGCGGGAGGAGCACAGATACGCAGTATTTT	CASSLRTSGRSTDTQYF
NA	many	TRBJ1-1	TRBV12-3/TRBV12-4	TGTGCCAGCAGTTTAATGCAGGGTACGAACACTGAAGCTTTCTTT	CASSLMQGTNTEAFF
TRBD1	many	TRBJ1-1	TRBV6-1	TGTGCCAGCAGGGGGACAGGGATCAACACTGAAGCTTTCTTT	CASRGTGINTEAFF
TRBD1	many	TRBJ2-7	TRBV15	TGTGCCACCAGCGACAGGGACAGCTCCTACGAGCAGTACTTC	CATSDRDSSYEQYF
NA	once	TRBJ1-1	TRBV5-1	TGCGCCAGCAGCTTGAACGCTATCCGGGCTGAAGCTTTCTTT	CASSLNAIRAEAFF
TRBD1	many	TRBJ2-7	TRBV20-1	TGCAGTGCTAGATTCGGGGGGTCTCCCGGGACAGGGTTATTCTACGAGCAGTACTTC	CSARFGGSPGTGLFYEQYF
NA	many	TRBJ1-5	TRBV4-2	TGTGCCAGCAGCCAAGAGCCAGGGCCGTATAGCAATCAGCCCCAGCATTTT	CASSQEPGPYSNQPQHF
NA	NA	TRBJ1-1	TRBV6-1	TGTGCCAGCAGTGTTTCGGGACCCCGGAACACTGAAGCTTTCTTT	CASSVSGPRNTEAFF
TRBD2	many	TRBJ2-5	TRBV24-1	TGTGCCACCAGTGAGGCTAGCGGGAGTTGGGAGACCCAGTACTTC	CATSEASGSWETQYF
NA	many	TRBJ1-3	TRBV27	TGTGCCAGCAGTTTAAACAGGGTGTCTGCGGGAAACACCATATATTTT	CASSLNRVSAGNTIYF
NA	NA	TRBJ1-5	TRBV27	TGTGCCAGCAGTTACCAGGGAATAAATCAGCCCCAGCATTTT	CASSYQGINQPQHF
NA	many	TRBJ1-1	TRBV11-1	TGTGCCAGCAGCTTAGCGCTCCAGGGGAACACTGAAGCTTTCTTT	CASSLALQGNTEAFF
TRBD2	once	TRBJ2-7	TRBV6-1	TGTGCCAGCAGAGCTCGCGGGACTAGCCACGAGCAGTCCTTC	CASRARGTSHEQSF
TRBD1	few	TRBJ2-2	TRBV19	TGTGCCAGTAGTACCACTCCGGGACAGGGTTGGGCCGGGGAGCTGTTTTTT	CASSTTPGQGWAGELFF
TRBD2	many	TRBJ2-5	TRBV6-1	TGTGCCAGCAGTGAAGTTAGCGGGAGGGCCGGTGAGACCCAGTACTTC	CASSEVSGRAGETQYF
NA	many	TRBJ1-3	TRBV20-1	TGCAGTGCTAGAGATTTCGGGTCTAAAACCATATATTTT	CSARDFGSKTIYF
NA	many	TRBJ1-6	TRBV25-1	TGTGCCAGCAGGAAGGCAGGCTCGGGATCACCCCTCCACTTT	CASRKAGSGSPLHF
NA	many	TRBJ2-5	TRBV12-3/TRBV12-4	TGTGCCAGCAGTTTTTCGACTGCGGTAGAGACCCAGTACTTC	CASSFSTAVETQYF
NA	many	TRBJ2-2	TRBV12-3/TRBV12-4	TGTGCCAGCAGTTTAGCGGCCGTGAACACCGGGGAGCTGTTTTTT	CASSLAAVNTGELFF
NA	many	TRBJ1-2	TRBV29-1	TGCAGCGTTGAGGTCCAGGGGTTTGGTGGCTACACCTTC	CSVEVQGFGGYTF
NA	NA	TRBJ1-1	TRBV12-5	TGTGCTAGTGGGCACTGGAACACTGAAGCTTTCTTT	CASGHWNTEAFF
TRBD1	many	TRBJ2-5	TRBV28	TGTGCCAGCAGTTTAAACAGGGGGCGTGTGGAGACCCAGTACTTC	CASSLNRGRVETQYF
NA	NA	TRBJ2-7	TRBV3-1	TGTGCCAGCAGCCACCAGGGAGCGACCTACGAGCAGTACTTC	CASSHQGATYEQYF
TRBD1	many	TRBJ2-3	TRBV28	TGTGCCAGCAGTTTAGAGAATGGATGGGACAGGGGGCGCATCACAGATACGCAGTATTTT	CASSLENGWDRGRITDTQYF
TRBD1	NA	TRBJ1-5	TRBV28	TGTGCCAGTAGTCCCCTTACAGGGGGCAAGCAGCCCCAGCATTTT	CASSPLTGGKQPQHF
NA	many	TRBJ1-5	TRBV28	TGTGCCAGCAGTCCCCGCCCCGGGGGAGTGATTGATCAGCCCCAGCATTTT	CASSPRPGGVIDQPQHF
TRBD1	NA	TRBJ2-2	TRBV7-2	TGTGCCAGCAGCTTAGGTGACAGGGCCACCGGGGAGCTGTTTTTT	CASSLGDRATGELFF
TRBD1	NA	TRBJ2-5	TRBV12-3/TRBV12-4	TGTGCCAGCAGTTTAGCCGGGACAGTCGGAAAGACCCAGTACTTC	CASSLAGTVGKTQYF
NA	NA	TRBJ1-1	TRBV28	TGTGCCAGCGGATTACAGGGTTGGAGTACTGAAGCTTTCTTT	CASGLQGWSTEAFF
NA	NA	TRBJ1-1	TRBV29-1	TGCAGCGTTGAAGAGGGGTTGAACACTGAAGCTTTCTTT	CSVEEGLNTEAFF
NA	many	TRBJ2-7	TRBV11-2	TGTGCCAGCAGCTTCTCCGGGAGAAGTTACGAGCAGTACTTC	CASSFSGRSYEQYF
NA	many	TRBJ2-5	TRBV19	TGTGCCAGTAGTATAAGGGCAGGGCTGATCCAAGAGACCCAGTACTTC	CASSIRAGLIQETQYF
NA	once	TRBJ2-5	TRBV28	TGTGCCAGCAGTTTGGACCCCGGACGGACCCAGTACTTC	CASSLDPGRTQYF
TRBD2	many	TRBJ2-7	TRBV6-5	TGTGCCAGCAGTTACTCGGGGGCGGGGGGGTCGTCCGAGCAGTACTTC	CASSYSGAGGSSEQYF
NA	many	TRBJ2-7	TRBV7-8	TGTGCCAGCAGCTTAGCAGATCCGGGACCCTCCTACGAGCAGTACTTC	CASSLADPGPSYEQYF
TRBD1	many	TRBJ2-7	TRBV6-2/TRBV6-3	TGTGCCAGCAGTTACTCGAGTTCAACCGCCTACACCGGGACAGCGTACGAGCAGTACTTC	CASSYSSSTAYTGTAYEQYF
TRBD1	many	TRBJ1-2	TRBV24-1	TGTGCCACCAGTGAGGCCGGGACAGCCCCTGACTACACCTTC	CATSEAGTAPDYTF
NA	many	TRBJ2-2	TRBV19	TGTGCCAGTAGTAGCGGAGCTCCGAACACCGGGGAGCTGTTTTTT	CASSSGAPNTGELFF